This T cell receptor beta chain was sequenced for a study of T cells in Graves' hyperthyroidism and ophthalmopathy. This clonotype was observed at least ten times. The TCR beta CDR3 regions underwent amplification using RNA transcripts as the source. A set of HTBI primers served as the primers for a first-round RT-PCR of the TCR CDR3. TCRdb re-derived calls from the multiplex PCR reads in MiXCR, one entry per CDR3 protein. The sample lists approximately 270,000 distinct CDR3 sequences; just over 14% were seen once. This CDR3 is 16 amino acids long. Trimming pared 4 bases from V and 5 bases from J, leaving 21 bases between. From germline, CDR1 is SGHDT and CDR2 YYEEEE.

The sequence was collected from a woman between 40 and 55 years old with Graves' hyperthyroidism that later progressed to Graves' ophthalmopathy. Sequenced sample: blood. V and J are TRBV5-6 and TRBJ2-5, with no clear D. The CDR3 DNA is TGTGCCAGCAGCCTAGTGTCTGGGATATCGTGGGAGACCCAGTACTTC. As protein: CASSLVSGISWETQYF. The whole variable domain, filled in from reference TRBV5-6 and TRBJ2-5, reads DAGVTQSPTHLIKTRGQQVTLRCSPKSGHDTVSWYQQALGQGPQFIFQYYEEEERQRGNFPDRFSGHQFPNYSSELNVNALLLGDSALYLCASSLVSGISWETQYFGPGTRLLVL.